This TCR beta chain was observed in a study of shared clonotypes between healthy human individuals. It was CD45RO-negative cells, positively selected for CCR7, that made up naive CD8 cells, with terminally differentiated effector memory CD45RA+ cells excluded. Germline trimming cut 4 bases from V and 0 bases from J; bases unmatched to any gene: 5. Germline V lookup: CDR1 SNHLY, CDR2 FYNNEI. The CDR3 length is 17 residues. The assay was run at deep level. TCRdb's copy holds only in-frame clones and misses some; the assay was immunoSEQ multiplex PCR. The profile shows nearly 2 million clones, 85% to 95% of them singletons.

The origin of this receptor is a man between 18 and 35 years old in good health. The chain combines TRBV2 with TRBJ1-5, with TRBD1 matching 11 bases. Specimen: naive CD8+ T cells sorted from blood. For the CDR3, the DNA is TGTGCCAGCAGTGGGACAGGGGGCGCGAGTAGCAATCAGCCCCAGCATTTT. Translated: CASSGTGGASSNQPQHF.